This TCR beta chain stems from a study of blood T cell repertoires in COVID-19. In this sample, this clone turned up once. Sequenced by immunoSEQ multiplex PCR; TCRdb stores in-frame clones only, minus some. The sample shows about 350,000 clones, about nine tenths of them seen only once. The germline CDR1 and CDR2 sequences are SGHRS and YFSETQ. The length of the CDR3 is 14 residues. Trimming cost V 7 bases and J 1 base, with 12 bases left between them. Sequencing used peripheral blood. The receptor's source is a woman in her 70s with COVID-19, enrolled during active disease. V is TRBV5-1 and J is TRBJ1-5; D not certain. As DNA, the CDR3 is TGCGCCAGCTCCGTTGACGGGAGCAATCAGCCCCAGCATTTT. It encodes CASSVDGSNQPQHF. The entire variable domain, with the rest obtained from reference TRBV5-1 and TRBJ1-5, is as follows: KAGVTQTPRYLIKTRGQQVTLSCSPISGHRSVSWYQQTPGQGLQFLFEYFSETQRNKGNFPGRFSGRQFSNSRSEMNVSTLELGDSALYLCASSVDGSNQPQHFGDGTRLSIL.